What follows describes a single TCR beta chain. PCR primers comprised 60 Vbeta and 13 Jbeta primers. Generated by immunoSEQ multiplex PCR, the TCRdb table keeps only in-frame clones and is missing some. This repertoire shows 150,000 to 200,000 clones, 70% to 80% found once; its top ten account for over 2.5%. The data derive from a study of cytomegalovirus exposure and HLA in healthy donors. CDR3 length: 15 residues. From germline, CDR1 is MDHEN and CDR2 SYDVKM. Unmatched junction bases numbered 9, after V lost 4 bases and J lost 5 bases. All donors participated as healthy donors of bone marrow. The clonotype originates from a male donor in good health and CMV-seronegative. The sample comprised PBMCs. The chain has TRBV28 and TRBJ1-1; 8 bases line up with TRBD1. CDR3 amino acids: CASSSAGGAATEAFF. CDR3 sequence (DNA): TGTGCCAGCAGTTCCGCAGGGGGCGCAGCGACTGAAGCTTTCTTT.